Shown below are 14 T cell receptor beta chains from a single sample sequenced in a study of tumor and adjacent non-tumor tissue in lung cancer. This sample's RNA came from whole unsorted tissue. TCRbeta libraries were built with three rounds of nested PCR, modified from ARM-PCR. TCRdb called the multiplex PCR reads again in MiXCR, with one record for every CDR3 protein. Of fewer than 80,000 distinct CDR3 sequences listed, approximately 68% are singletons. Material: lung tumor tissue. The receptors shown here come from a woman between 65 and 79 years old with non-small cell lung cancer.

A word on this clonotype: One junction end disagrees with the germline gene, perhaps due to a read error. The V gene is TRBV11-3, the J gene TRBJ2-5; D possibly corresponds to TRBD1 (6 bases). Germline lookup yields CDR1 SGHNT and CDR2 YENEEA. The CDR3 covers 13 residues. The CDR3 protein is CANSLGEGETQYF. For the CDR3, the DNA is TGTGCCAACAGCTTAGGCGAGGGGGAGACTCAGTACTTC.

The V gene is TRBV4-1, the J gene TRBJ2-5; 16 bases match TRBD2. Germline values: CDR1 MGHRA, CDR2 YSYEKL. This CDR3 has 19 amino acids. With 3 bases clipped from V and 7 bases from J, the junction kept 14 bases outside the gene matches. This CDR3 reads CASSHPGLAGGPGHGTQYF. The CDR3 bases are TGCGCCAGCAGCCATCCGGGACTAGCGGGAGGGCCGGGGCATGGGACCCAGTACTTC.

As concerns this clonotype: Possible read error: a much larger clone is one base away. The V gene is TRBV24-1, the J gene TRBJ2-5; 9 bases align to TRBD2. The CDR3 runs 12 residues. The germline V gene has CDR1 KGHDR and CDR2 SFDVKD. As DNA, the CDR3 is TGTGCCACAGCGGGGGGTGGAGAGACCCAGCACTTC. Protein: CATAGGGETQHF.

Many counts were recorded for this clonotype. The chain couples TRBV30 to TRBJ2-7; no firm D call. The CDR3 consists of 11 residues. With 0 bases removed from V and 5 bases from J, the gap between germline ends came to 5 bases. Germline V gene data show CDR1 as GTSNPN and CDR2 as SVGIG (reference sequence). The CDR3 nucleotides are TGTGCCTGGAGTGTCGCCCACGAGCAGTACTTC. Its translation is CAWSVAHEQYF.

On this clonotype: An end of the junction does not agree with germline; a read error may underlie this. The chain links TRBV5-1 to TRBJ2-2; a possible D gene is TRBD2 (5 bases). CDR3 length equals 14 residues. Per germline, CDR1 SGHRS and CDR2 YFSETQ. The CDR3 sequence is CASSRTGNTGELFF. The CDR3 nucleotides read TGCGCCAGCAGCCGGACTGGGAACACTGGGGAGCTGTTTTTT. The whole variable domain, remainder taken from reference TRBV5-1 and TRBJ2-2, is KAGVTQTPRYLIKTRGQQVTLSCSPISGHRSVSWYQQTPGQGLQFLFEYFSETQRNKGNFPGRFSGRQFSNSRSEMNVSTLELGDSALYLCASSRTGNTGELFFGEGSRLTVL.

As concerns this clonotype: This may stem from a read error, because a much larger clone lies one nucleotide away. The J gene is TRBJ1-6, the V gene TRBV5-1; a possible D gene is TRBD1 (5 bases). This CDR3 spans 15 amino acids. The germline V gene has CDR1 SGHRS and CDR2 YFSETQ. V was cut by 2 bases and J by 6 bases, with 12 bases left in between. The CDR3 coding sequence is TGCGCCAGCAGCTTACAGGACTTAGGTAATTCACCCCTCCACTTT. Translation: CASSLQDLGNSPLHF.

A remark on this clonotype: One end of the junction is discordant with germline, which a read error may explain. The CDR3 loop is CASSRIGLGTDRQYF. As DNA, the CDR3 is TGCGCCAGCAGCCGAATCGGGCTTGGCACAGATAGGCAGTATTTT. The chain joins TRBV4-1 to TRBJ2-3, with unresolved D. The CDR3 has 15 residues. Germline values: CDR1 MGHRA, CDR2 YSYEKL.

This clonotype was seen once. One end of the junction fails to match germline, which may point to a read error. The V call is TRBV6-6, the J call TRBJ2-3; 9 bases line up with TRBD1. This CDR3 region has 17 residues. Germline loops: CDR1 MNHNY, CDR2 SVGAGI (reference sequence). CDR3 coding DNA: TGTGCCAGCAATCGTCCCGGGACAGGGTCGAGCATAGATACGCAGTATTTT. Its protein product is CASNRPGTGSSIDTQYF.

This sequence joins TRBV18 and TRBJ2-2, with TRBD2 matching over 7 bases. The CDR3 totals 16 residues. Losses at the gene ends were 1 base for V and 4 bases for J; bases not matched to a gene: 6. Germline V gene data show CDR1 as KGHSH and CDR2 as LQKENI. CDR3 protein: CASSPQRGLRTGELFF. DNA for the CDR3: TGTGCCAGCTCACCACAGCGGGGATTGCGCACCGGGGAGCTGTTTTTT.

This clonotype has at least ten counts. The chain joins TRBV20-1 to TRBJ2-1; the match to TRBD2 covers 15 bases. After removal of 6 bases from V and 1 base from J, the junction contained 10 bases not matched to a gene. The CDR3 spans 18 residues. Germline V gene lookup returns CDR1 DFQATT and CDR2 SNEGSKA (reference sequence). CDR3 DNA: TGCAGTGCCCCGGGACTAGCGGGAGGCCCAGCATCCTACAATGAGCAGTTCTTC. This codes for CSAPGLAGGPASYNEQFF.

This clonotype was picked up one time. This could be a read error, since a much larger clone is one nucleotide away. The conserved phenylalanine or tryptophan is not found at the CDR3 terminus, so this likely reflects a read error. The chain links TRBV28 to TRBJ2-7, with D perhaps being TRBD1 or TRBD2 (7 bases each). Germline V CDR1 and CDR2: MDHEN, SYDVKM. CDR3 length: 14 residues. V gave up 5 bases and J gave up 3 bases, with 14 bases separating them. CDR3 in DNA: TGTGCCAGCAGTGAAACAGGGGACTACTACGAGCAGTACTTA. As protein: CASSETGDYYEQYL.

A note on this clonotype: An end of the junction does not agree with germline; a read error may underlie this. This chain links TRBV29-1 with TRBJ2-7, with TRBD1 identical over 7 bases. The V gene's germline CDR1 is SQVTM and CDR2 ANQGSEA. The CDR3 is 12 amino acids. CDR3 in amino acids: CSVTGTAYVQHF. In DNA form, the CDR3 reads TGCAGCGTTACTGGGACAGCCTACGTGCAGCACTTC.

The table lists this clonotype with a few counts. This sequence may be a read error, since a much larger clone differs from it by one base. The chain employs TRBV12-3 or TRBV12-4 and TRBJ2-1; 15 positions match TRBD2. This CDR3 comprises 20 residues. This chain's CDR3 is CASTQRPAFVRTSGRGEQLF. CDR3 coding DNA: TGTGCCAGCACCCAACGTCCAGCCTTTGTCCGGACTAGCGGGAGGGGGGAGCAGCTCTTC.

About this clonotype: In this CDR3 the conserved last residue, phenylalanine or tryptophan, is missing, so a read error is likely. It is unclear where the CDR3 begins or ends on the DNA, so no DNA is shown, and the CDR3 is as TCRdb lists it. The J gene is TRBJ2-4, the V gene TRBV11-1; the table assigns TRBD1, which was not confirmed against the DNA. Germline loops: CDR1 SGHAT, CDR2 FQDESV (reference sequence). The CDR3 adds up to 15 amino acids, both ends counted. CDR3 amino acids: CASSPTGLAKNILYL.